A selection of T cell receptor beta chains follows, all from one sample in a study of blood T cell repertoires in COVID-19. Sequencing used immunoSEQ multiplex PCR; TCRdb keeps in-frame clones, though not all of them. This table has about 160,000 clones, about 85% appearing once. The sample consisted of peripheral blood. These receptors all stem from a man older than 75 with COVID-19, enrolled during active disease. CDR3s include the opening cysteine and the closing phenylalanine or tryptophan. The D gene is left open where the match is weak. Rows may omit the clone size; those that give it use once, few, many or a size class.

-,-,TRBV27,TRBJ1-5,CASSLWGGGNQPQHF,TGTGCCAGCAGTTTATGGGGGGGAGGCAATCAGCCCCAGCATTTT
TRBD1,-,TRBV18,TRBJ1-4,CASSPPGGEGAFYEKLFF,TGTGCCAGCTCACCACCAGGTGGAGAGGGGGCCTTTTATGAAAAACTGTTTTTT
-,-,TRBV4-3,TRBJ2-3,CASSQSPRDTQYF,TGCGCCAGCAGCCAATCCCCACGGGATACGCAGTATTTT
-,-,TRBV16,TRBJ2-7,CASSPGAESYEQYF,TGTGCCAGCAGTCCTGGGGCAGAATCCTACGAGCAGTACTTC
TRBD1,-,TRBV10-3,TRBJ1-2,CAISESGQGNYGYTF,TGTGCCATCAGTGAGTCGGGACAGGGGAACTATGGCTACACCTTC
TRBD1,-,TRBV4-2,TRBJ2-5,CASTPGTGNHWGETQYF,TGTGCCAGCACACCGGGGACAGGGAATCATTGGGGGGAGACCCAGTACTTC
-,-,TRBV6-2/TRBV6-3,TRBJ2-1,CASSYRGSTSYNEQFF,TGTGCCAGCAGTTACCGCGGAAGCACCTCCTACAATGAGCAGTTCTTC
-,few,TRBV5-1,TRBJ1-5,CASSLTGLNQPQHF,TGCGCCAGCAGCTTGACAGGGCTTAATCAGCCCCAGCATTTT
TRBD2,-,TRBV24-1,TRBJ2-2,CATSDPSSGDTGELFF,TGTGCCACCAGTGATCCGTCTAGCGGGGACACCGGGGAGCTGTTTTTT
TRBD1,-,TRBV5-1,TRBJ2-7,CASRSTGGIYEQYF,TGCGCCAGCAGGTCGACAGGGGGAATCTACGAGCAGTACTTC
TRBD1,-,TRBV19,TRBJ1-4,CASRRTGGTTNEKLFF,TGTGCCAGTAGACGGACAGGGGGCACGACTAATGAAAAACTGTTTTTT
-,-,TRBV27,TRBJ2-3,CASSFSGITDTQYF,TGTGCCAGCAGTTTCTCAGGTATAACAGATACGCAGTATTTT
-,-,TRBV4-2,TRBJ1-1,CASSSPNKGGAFF,TGTGCCAGCAGCTCCCCTAATAAAGGGGGAGCTTTCTTT
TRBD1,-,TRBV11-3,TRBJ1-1,CASSSPSSDRGAFF,TGTGCCAGCAGCTCCCCCTCCTCGGACAGGGGAGCTTTCTTT
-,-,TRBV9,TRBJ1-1,CASSVAGNTEAFF,TGTGCCAGCAGCGTAGCGGGGAACACTGAAGCTTTCTTT
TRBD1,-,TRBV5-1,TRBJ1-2,CASSLEGRGDYGYTF,TGCGCCAGCAGCTTGGAGGGCAGGGGGGACTATGGCTACACCTTC
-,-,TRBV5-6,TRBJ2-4,CASSLGQSLAKNIQYF,TGTGCCAGCAGCTTGGGACAATCGCTAGCCAAAAACATTCAGTACTTC
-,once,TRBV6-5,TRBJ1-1,CASRGTSAGTEAFF,TGTGCCAGCAGGGGCACCTCGGCGGGCACTGAAGCTTTCTTT
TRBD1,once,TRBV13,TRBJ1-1,CASSRQGLNTEAFF,TGTGCCAGCAGCCGACAGGGCCTGAACACTGAAGCTTTCTTT
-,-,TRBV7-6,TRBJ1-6,CASSLAAGGNSPLHF,TGTGCCAGCAGCTTAGCTGCGGGTGGGAATTCACCCCTCCACTTT
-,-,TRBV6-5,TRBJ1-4,CASSLIPGQLFF,TGTGCCAGCAGTTTGATACCTGGGCAACTGTTTTTT
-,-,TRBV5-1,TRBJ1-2,CASSLSATYGYTF,TGCGCCAGCAGCTTGAGTGCCACTTATGGCTACACCTTC
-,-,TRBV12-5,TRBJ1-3,CASGTGLSGNTIYF,TGTGCTAGTGGCACAGGGCTCTCTGGAAACACCATATATTTT
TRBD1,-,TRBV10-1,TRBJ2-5,CASSEGGQKETQYF,TGCGCCAGCAGTGAAGGGGGCCAGAAAGAGACCCAGTACTTC
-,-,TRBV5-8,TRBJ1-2,CASSSRYGYTF,TGTGCCAGCAGCTCGAGATATGGCTACACCTTC
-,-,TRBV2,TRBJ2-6,CASSDRAGANVLTF,TGTGCCAGCAGTGACAGGGCCGGGGCCAACGTCCTGACTTTC
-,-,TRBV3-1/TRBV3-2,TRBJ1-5,CASSQGNFGPQHF,TGTGCCAGCAGCCAAGGAAACTTCGGGCCCCAGCATTTT
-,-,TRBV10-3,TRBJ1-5,CAISESGGANQPQHF,TGTGCCATCAGTGAAAGCGGGGGGGCCAATCAGCCCCAGCATTTT
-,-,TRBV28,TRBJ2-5,CASTMGGQETQYF,TGTGCCAGCACTATGGGGGGACAAGAGACCCAGTACTTC
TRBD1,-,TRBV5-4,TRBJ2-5,CASSLPGGAGETQYF,TGTGCCAGCAGCTTACCAGGGGGCGCAGGGGAGACCCAGTACTTC
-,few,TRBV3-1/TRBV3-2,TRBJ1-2,CASSLGGLHYGYTF,TGTGCCAGCAGCCTGGGGGGTCTCCACTATGGCTACACCTTC
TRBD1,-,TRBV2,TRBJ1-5,CASSKGAGQPQHF,TGTGCCAGCAGTAAGGGGGCAGGTCAGCCCCAGCATTTT
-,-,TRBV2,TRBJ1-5,CASSEAHFNQPQHF,TGTGCCAGCAGTGAAGCACATTTCAATCAGCCCCAGCATTTT
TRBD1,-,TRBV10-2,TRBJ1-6,CASGTAYNSPLHF,TGCGCCAGTGGGACAGCCTATAATTCACCCCTCCACTTT
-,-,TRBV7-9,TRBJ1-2,CASSLGLGYGYTF,TGTGCCAGCAGCTTAGGGCTTGGCTATGGCTACACCTTC
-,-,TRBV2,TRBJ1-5,CASSEQGSRQPQHF,TGTGCCAGCAGTGAACAGGGGTCGCGTCAGCCCCAGCATTTT
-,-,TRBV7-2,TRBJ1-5,CASSFRDQPQHF,TGTGCCAGCAGCTTCAGGGATCAGCCCCAGCATTTT
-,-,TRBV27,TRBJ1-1,CASKFPGTTEAFF,TGTGCCAGCAAATTTCCCGGGACAACTGAAGCTTTCTTT
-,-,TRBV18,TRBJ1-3,CASSPLGVSSGNTIYF,TGTGCCAGCTCACCTCTAGGGGTTAGCTCTGGAAACACCATATATTTT
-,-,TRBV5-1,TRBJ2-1,CASRSRTTNEQFF,TGCGCCAGCAGATCCCGGACTACGAATGAGCAGTTCTTC